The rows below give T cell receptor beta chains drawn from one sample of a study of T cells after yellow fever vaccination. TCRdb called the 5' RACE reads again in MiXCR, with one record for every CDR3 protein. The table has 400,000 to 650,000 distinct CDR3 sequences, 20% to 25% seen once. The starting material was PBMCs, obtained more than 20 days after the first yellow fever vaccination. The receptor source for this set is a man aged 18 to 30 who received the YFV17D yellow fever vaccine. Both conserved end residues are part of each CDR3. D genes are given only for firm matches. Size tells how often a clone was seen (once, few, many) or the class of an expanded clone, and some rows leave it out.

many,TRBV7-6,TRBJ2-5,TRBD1,TGTGCCAGCAGCTCAGGGTTGACAGGGAGTAGGGAGACCCAGTACTTC,CASSSGLTGSRETQYF
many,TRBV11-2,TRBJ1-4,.,TGTGCCAGCAGCCGTACCAGGGGAATTAACGAAAAACTGTTTTTT,CASSRTRGINEKLFF
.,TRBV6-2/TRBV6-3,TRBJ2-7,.,TGTGCCAGCACTCCCGGGACGGTCTCCTACGAGCAGTACTTC,CASTPGTVSYEQYF
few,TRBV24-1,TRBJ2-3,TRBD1,TGTGCCACCAGAGGGACAGGGGGATTGAGGACAGATACGCAGTATTTT,CATRGTGGLRTDTQYF
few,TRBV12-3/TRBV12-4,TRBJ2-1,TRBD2,TGTGCCAGCAGCAAGTGGGCTAGCGGAGGAAATGAGCAGTTCTTC,CASSKWASGGNEQFF
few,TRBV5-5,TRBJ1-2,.,TGTGCCAGCAGGGCGGTAACAGGGATCTATGGCTACACCTTC,CASRAVTGIYGYTF
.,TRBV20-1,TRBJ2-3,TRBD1,TGCAGTGCACCGACAGGGGGCAGAGATACGCAGTATTTT,CSAPTGGRDTQYF
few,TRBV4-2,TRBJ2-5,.,TGTGCCAGCAGCCAAGATCCGGGCCCGGAGACCCAGTACTTC,CASSQDPGPETQYF
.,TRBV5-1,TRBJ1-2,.,TGCGCCAGCAGCTTGGGGACAGCAAGTGGCTACACCTTC,CASSLGTASGYTF
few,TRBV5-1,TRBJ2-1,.,TGCGCCAGCAGCTTGGCCCCCCGCTACAATGAGCAGTTCTTC,CASSLAPRYNEQFF
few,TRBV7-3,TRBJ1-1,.,TGTGCCAGCAGCATCAGAAAGGACACTGAAGCTTTCTTT,CASSIRKDTEAFF
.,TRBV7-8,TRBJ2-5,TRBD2,TGTGCCAGCAGTCCGGGTCCGACTAGCTCTTGGGAGACCCAGTACTTC,CASSPGPTSSWETQYF
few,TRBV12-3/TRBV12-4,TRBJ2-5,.,TGTGCCAGCAGTCCTTCCTCGCTGGGTGGGGAGACCCAGTACTTC,CASSPSSLGGETQYF
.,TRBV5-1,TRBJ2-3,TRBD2,TGCGCCAGCAGCTTGGCTCTAGCGGGGGTGACAGATACGCAGTATTTT,CASSLALAGVTDTQYF
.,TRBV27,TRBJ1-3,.,TGTGCCAGCAGCACGGGGAAAGGAAACACCATATATTTT,CASSTGKGNTIYF
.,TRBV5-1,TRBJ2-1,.,TGCGCCAGCAGCTTGTCCACTAGCCAAGGTGAGCAGTTCTTC,CASSLSTSQGEQFF
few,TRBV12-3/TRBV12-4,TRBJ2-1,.,TGTGCCAGCAGTCCCAAGGGTGGGCGGGGGCGCAATGAGCAGTTCTTC,CASSPKGGRGRNEQFF
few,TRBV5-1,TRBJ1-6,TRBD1,TGCGCCAGCAGCCGACAGGGGCCGGAGAATTCACCCCTCCACTTT,CASSRQGPENSPLHF
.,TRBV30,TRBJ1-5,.,TGTGCCTGGAGCAGGGCCTTAGGCAATCAGCCCCAGCATTTT,CAWSRALGNQPQHF
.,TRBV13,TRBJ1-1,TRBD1,TGTGCCAGCAGCCTTCGGGACAGGGGGCAAGCTTTCTTT,CASSLRDRGQAFF
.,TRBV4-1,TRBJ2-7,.,TGCGCCAGCAGGGATGGGAGCTCCTACGAGCAGTACTTC,CASRDGSSYEQYF
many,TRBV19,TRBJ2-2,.,TGTGCCAGTGCAGGGGCTAACACCGGGGAGCTGTTTTTT,CASAGANTGELFF
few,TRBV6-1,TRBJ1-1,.,TGTGCCAGCAACCACGTTCTCCGGGGGGCCCTCGAAGCTTTCTTT,CASNHVLRGALEAFF
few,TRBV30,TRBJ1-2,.,TGTGCCTGGAGTGTCTGGAGGACGGGCTACACCTTC,CAWSVWRTGYTF
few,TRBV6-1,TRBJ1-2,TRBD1,TGTGCCAGCCGAATTACAGGGGCTCGGCGCTATGGCTACACCTTC,CASRITGARRYGYTF
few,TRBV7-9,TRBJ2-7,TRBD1,TGTGCCAGCAGCTTAGAACAGGGGGTTTGGGAGCAGTACTTC,CASSLEQGVWEQYF
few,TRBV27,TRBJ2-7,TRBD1,TGTGCCAGCAGTTTAACAGGGGGTCCCTACGAGCAGTACTTC,CASSLTGGPYEQYF
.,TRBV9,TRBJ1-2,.,TGTGCCAGCAGCGTGACATGGGGGCTCTCGGGGTATGGCTACACCTTC,CASSVTWGLSGYGYTF
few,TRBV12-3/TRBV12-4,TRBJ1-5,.,TGTGCCAGCAGTGGCAGGGGTGGAGGACAGCCCCAGCATTTT,CASSGRGGGQPQHF
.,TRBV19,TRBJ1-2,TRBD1,TGTGCCAGTTGGGACCGGGACAGGGAGAACTATGGCTACACCTTC,CASWDRDRENYGYTF
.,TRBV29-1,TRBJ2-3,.,TGCAGCGTTGGTATTACAGATACGCAGTATTTT,CSVGITDTQYF
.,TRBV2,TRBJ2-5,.,TGTGCCAGCAGTGAAGCGATGGGAACCGAGGGGACCCAGTACTTC,CASSEAMGTEGTQYF
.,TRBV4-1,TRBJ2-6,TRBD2,TGCGCCAGCAGCCAAGATCAAGCGGGGGCCGGGGCCAACGTCCTGACTTTC,CASSQDQAGAGANVLTF
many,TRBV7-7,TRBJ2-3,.,TGTGCCAGCACCGAAGCAGATACGCAGTATTTT,CASTEADTQYF
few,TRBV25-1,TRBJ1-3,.,TGTGCCAGCAGTCGGGGGAGCTCTGGAAACACCATATATTTT,CASSRGSSGNTIYF
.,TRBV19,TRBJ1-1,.,TGTGCCAGTAGTACCCCGGGGCGGACTGAAGCTTTCTTT,CASSTPGRTEAFF
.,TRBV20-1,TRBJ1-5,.,TGCAGTGCTAGAAACAGGATGGGCAATCAGCCCCAGCATTTT,CSARNRMGNQPQHF
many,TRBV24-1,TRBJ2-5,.,TGTGCCAGCAAGGGGTCGGTACAAGAGACCCAGTACTTC,CASKGSVQETQYF
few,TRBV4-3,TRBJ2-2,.,TGCGCCAGCAGCCAAGCAAACAGACTTCTTGCGAACACCGGGGAGCTGTTTTTT,CASSQANRLLANTGELFF
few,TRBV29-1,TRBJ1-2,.,TGCAGCGTTCAACAGGGACTGGCGTTGGGCTACACCTTC,CSVQQGLALGYTF
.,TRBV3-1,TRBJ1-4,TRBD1,TGTGCCAGCAGCCTTGTCGGGACAGGGGATGAAAAACTGTTTTTT,CASSLVGTGDEKLFF
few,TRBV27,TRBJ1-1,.,TGTGCCAGCAGCATTACAGTCCTCCGTGAAGCTTTCTTT,CASSITVLREAFF
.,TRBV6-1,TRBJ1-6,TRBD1,TGTGCCAGCAGGGGCTCACAGGGGAAGAATTCACCCCTCCACTTT,CASRGSQGKNSPLHF
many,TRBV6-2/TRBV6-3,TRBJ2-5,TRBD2,TGTGCCAGCAGTCCCCGGACTAGCGGGGTCCAGGAGACCCAGTACTTC,CASSPRTSGVQETQYF